This TCR beta chain appears in the sequencing data of a study of blood T cell repertoires in COVID-19. This CDR3 contains 17 residues. CDR1 is SGHTS, CDR2 YDEGEE, per germline. Regarding this clone: Germline and junction disagree at one end, which may indicate a read error.

Sequencing used immunoSEQ multiplex PCR; TCRdb keeps in-frame clones, though not all of them. The table records under 200,000 clones, under 80% of them present only once. This receptor was taken from a woman at least 80 years old with acute or convalescent COVID-19. Sequencing used peripheral blood. V usage is TRBV5-8 and J usage is TRBJ2-4, with 7 bases that match TRBD2. CDR3 loop: CASSLVLSRLAQNIQYF. The CDR3 coding sequence is TGTGCCAGCAGCTTGGTTCTCAGCCGACTAGCCCAAAACATTCAGTACTTC.